This passage covers 10 T cell receptor beta chains from one sample sequenced in a study of T cell changes during pregnancy in multiple sclerosis. The repertoire was sequenced with immunoSEQ multiplex PCR; TCRdb's copy has only in-frame clones and lacks some. The sample has fewer than 30,000 clones; roughly 89% are singletons. The specimen was CD8+ T cells from peripheral blood mononuclear cells, collected in the second trimester of pregnancy. The receptors originated from a female donor with multiple sclerosis, enrolled in a pregnancy study.

The rearrangement uses TRBV19 and TRBJ2-7, with 8 bases that match TRBD2. This CDR3 contains 15 residues. Looked up from germline, CDR1 is LNHDA and CDR2 is SQIVND (reference sequence). V lost 5 bases and J lost 5; bases outside the gene matches: 11. CDR3 amino acids: CASSEVTSGSNEQYF. In DNA, the CDR3 is TGTGCCAGTAGTGAGGTGACAAGCGGGAGCAACGAGCAGTACTTC.

The V gene is TRBV5-4, the J gene TRBJ2-7; D possibly corresponds to TRBD2 (6 bases). This CDR3 is 15 amino acids long. V gave up 0 bases and J gave up 7 bases, with 17 bases separating them. From germline, CDR1 is SGHNT and CDR2 YYREEE (reference sequence). The chain's CDR3 is CASSLGGALLWEQYF. DNA of the CDR3: TGTGCCAGCAGCTTGGGCGGGGCACTCCTTTGGGAGCAGTACTTC. The full variable domain, its missing parts supplied by reference TRBV5-4 and TRBJ2-7, is ETGVTQSPTHLIKTRGQQVTLRCSSQSGHNTVSWYQQALGQGPQFIFQYYREEENGRGNFPPRFSGLQFPNYSSELNVNALELDDSALYLCASSLGGALLWEQYFGPGTRLTVT.

The chain recombines TRBV19 with TRBJ1-1, with D hard to call. CDR3 length: 15 residues. Trimming shortened V by 4 bases and J by 0 bases, and 12 bases separated the two germline ends. The germline V gene encodes CDR1 LNHDA and CDR2 SQIVND (reference sequence). The CDR3 sequence: CASSSPATMNTEAFF. CDR3 nucleotides: TGTGCCAGTAGTAGCCCTGCGACTATGAACACTGAAGCTTTCTTT.

CDR3 nucleotide sequence: TGTGCCAGCAGTTCGTCCTCCTACAATGAGCAGTTCTTC. Its protein is CASSSSSYNEQFF. The gene calls are TRBV5-4 and TRBJ2-1; D gene uncertain. Germline V gene data show CDR1 as SGHNT and CDR2 as YYREEE (reference sequence). The length of the CDR3 is 13 residues. V was shortened by 5 bases and J by 0 bases, with 6 bases between the two germline ends.

The rearrangement joins TRBV19 to TRBJ2-7; a weak D match, TRBD2 (5 bases). Germline V gives CDR1 LNHDA, CDR2 SQIVND (reference sequence). The V gene lost 1 base and the J gene lost 5 bases, with 6 bases spanning the gap. There are 12 residues in the CDR3. CDR3 coding DNA: TGTGCCAGTAGTATAGGAGGGCACGAGCAGTACTTC. It codes for CASSIGGHEQYF.

This sequence joins TRBV6-5 and TRBJ1-5; D not certain. Trimming shortened V by 2 bases and J by 7 bases, and 9 bases separated the two germline ends. The germline CDR1 and CDR2 sequences are MNHEY and SVGAGI. The CDR3 contains 13 residues. The CDR3 bases are TGTGCCAGCAGTTACGAGGGAAGGCAGCCCCAGCATTTT. Amino acid sequence: CASSYEGRQPQHF.

The J gene is TRBJ2-1, the V gene TRBV4-1; perhaps TRBD2 as D (5 bases). CDR3 size: 17 residues. Germline assignment: CDR1 MGHRA and CDR2 YSYEKL. Trimming took off 0 bases at V and 9 bases at J, with 21 bases between the two ends. This chain's CDR3 is CASSQELPISSRGEQFF. The CDR3 DNA follows: TGCGCCAGCAGCCAAGAACTACCGATTTCTAGCCGGGGTGAGCAGTTCTTC.

The chain combines TRBV7-8 with TRBJ2-7; 10 bases map to TRBD2. The J segment lost 3 bases and the V segment lost 4 bases, leaving 6 bases of the junction unmatched. CDR3 size: 15 residues. Germline loops: CDR1 SGHVS, CDR2 FQNEAQ. The DNA of the CDR3 is TGTGCCAGCAGCTCTGGGACTAGCGCCCTCTACGAGCAGTACTTC. Residues: CASSSGTSALYEQYF.

This clone was counted a single time. This chain joins TRBV2 and TRBJ2-1; the match to TRBD2 covers 7 bases. Germline-derived CDR1 and CDR2 are SNHLY and FYNNEI. Trimming removed 7 bases from V and 15 bases from J; junction bases left unmatched: 21. The CDR3 contains 15 residues. CDR3 amino acids: CASTVEAGAPPLSFF. CDR3 coding DNA: TGTGCCAGCACGGTTGAGGCGGGAGCTCCCCCTTTATCGTTCTTC.

J is TRBJ1-5 and V is TRBV6-1, with 8 positions matching TRBD1. Trimming took 1 base from V and 7 from J; bases not matched to a gene: 9. The CDR3 spans 16 residues. Germline V gives CDR1 MNHNS, CDR2 SASEGT. DNA of the CDR3: TGTGCCAGCAGTGAAGTGTTTTCGACAGGGGCGCAGCCCCAGCATTTT. Amino acids: CASSEVFSTGAQPQHF.